This TCR beta chain is from a study of neurological immune-mediated disorders. The length of the CDR3 is 13 residues. Trimming took 8 bases from V and 5 from J, leaving 15 bases between them. Germline CDR1 MNHEY, CDR2 SVGAGI. Sample time point: longitudinal time-point 1 (baseline). It was by 5'RACE with 10-nucleotide random UMIs that the cDNA was made. TCRdb re-called the 5' RACE reads through MiXCR, storing one row per CDR3 protein. The sample carries over 55,000 distinct CDR3 sequences, around 10% recorded once. This clonotype was seen many times. The sequence was collected from a male donor with HTLV-1-associated myelopathy (HAM/TSP). The sample taken for sequencing was PBMCs. The chain employs TRBV6-5 and TRBJ1-1, with a possible D match to TRBD1 (5 bases). The CDR3 DNA reads TGTGCCAGCGGCATCGCGGGGGTGACTGAAGCTTTCTTT. Translating gives CASGIAGVTEAFF.